These 25 T cell receptor beta chains were all obtained from the same sample, sequenced in a study of tumor and adjacent non-tumor tissue in lung cancer. The library came from three nested PCR rounds adapted from ARM-PCR protocols. TCRdb analysed the multiplex PCR reads with MiXCR anew, one entry per CDR3 protein. The data show approximately 66,000 distinct CDR3 sequences, with about 55% seen just once and 25% to 35% held by the top ten. This sample's RNA came from whole unsorted tissue. This non-tumor lung sample came from over 3 cm beyond the tumor edge. The sequenced sample consisted of distant non-tumor lung tissue. Receptors were obtained from a man aged 65 to 85 with non-small cell lung cancer.

This clonotype occurred many times. The V and J genes are TRBV5-6 and TRBJ1-5, with 7 bases aligning to TRBD1. The CDR3 is 14 amino acids. V lost 1 base, J lost 6 bases, and 4 bases stayed unmatched. Per the germline V gene, CDR1 is SGHDT and CDR2 is YYEEEE. CDR3 in amino acids: CASSLQGGTQPQHF. For the CDR3, the DNA is TGTGCCAGCAGCTTGCAGGGGGGTACTCAGCCCCAGCATTTT. Drawing the rest from reference TRBV5-6 and TRBJ1-5, the complete variable domain is DAGVTQSPTHLIKTRGQQVTLRCSPKSGHDTVSWYQQALGQGPQFIFQYYEEEERQRGNFPDRFSGHQFPNYSSELNVNALLLGDSALYLCASSLQGGTQPQHFGDGTRLSIL.

Ten or more counts support this clonotype. The J gene is TRBJ2-1, the V gene TRBV6-1, with TRBD1 as a possible D gene (5 bases). The V gene lost 9 bases and the J gene lost 3 bases, with 21 bases spanning the gap. CDR1 is MNHNS, CDR2 SASEGT, per germline. CDR3 size: 16 residues. The DNA for the CDR3 is TGTGCCAGTACATTCGACAGCCAACGGGTCTACAATGAGCAGTTCTTC. It translates to CASTFDSQRVYNEQFF.

Worth noting for this clonotype: One end of the junction varies from germline; a read error may be responsible. CDR3 in DNA: TGCGCCACCAGGGACTTAGCAGGGAACGGGCAGTACTTC. Protein: CATRDLAGNGQYF. This sequence joins TRBV24-1 and TRBJ2-7; D perhaps matches TRBD2 (6 bases). This CDR3 spans 13 amino acids. Germline values: CDR1 KGHDR, CDR2 SFDVKD.

Concerning this clonotype itself: This clone may be a read error of a much larger clone one base away. The chain has TRBV4-1 and TRBJ2-7; 8 nucleotides agree with TRBD2. Germline-derived CDR1 and CDR2 are MGHRA and YSYEKL. The CDR3 runs to 16 residues. The CDR3 sequence is CASNQDRAGGSYEQYF. The CDR3 DNA reads as TGCGCCAGCAACCAAGATAGGGCGGGGGGCTCCTACGAGCAGTACTTC.

This clonotype was seen more than once but under ten times. A much larger clone sits a single nucleotide away, making a read error possible. CDR3 sequence (DNA): TGCGCCGGCAGCCAGCTGCCCGGGACACTACAAGAGACCCAGTACTTC. Translating gives CAGSQLPGTLQETQYF. The rearrangement uses TRBV4-1 and TRBJ2-5; a possible D gene is TRBD1 (6 bases). The CDR3 sequence is 16 residues long. Germline lookup yields CDR1 MGHRA and CDR2 YSYEKL.

The V gene is TRBV6-6, the J gene TRBJ1-1, with D tentatively TRBD1 (5 bases). V lost 10 bases to trimming and J lost 10 bases, with 16 bases between them. Germline lookup yields CDR1 MNHNY and CDR2 SVGAGI (reference sequence). CDR3 length: 11 residues. CDR3 sequence: CAIKMTVRAFF. CDR3 nucleotide sequence: TGTGCCATCAAAATGACAGTACGAGCTTTCTTT.

Comments on this clonotype: A clone one base away is much larger, so this may be a read error. The V call is TRBV6-5, the J call TRBJ2-7; perhaps TRBD1 as D (5 bases). Germline CDR1 is MNHEY and CDR2 is SVGAGI. This CDR3 region has 11 residues. The CDR3 loop reads CASKDNYEKYF. CDR3 nucleotides: TGTGCCAGCAAGGACAACTACGAGAAGTACTTC.

Details on this clonotype: Relative to the germline gene, one junction end is altered; a read error may explain this. The chain recombines TRBV11-2 with TRBJ2-5; 7 nucleotides match TRBD1. The CDR3 extends over 13 amino acids. Per germline, CDR1 SGHAT and CDR2 FQNNGV. In DNA, the CDR3 is TGTGTCAGCAGCAGGGACAGAAAAGAGACCCAGTACTTC. Translated, it gives CVSSRDRKETQYF. The variable domain in full, with the rest retrieved from reference TRBV11-2 and TRBJ2-5, is EAGVAQSPRYKIIEKRQSVAFWCNPISGHATLYWYQQILGQGPKLLIQFQNNGVVDDSQLPKDRFSAERLKGVDSTLKIQPAKLEDSAVYLCVSSRDRKETQYFGPGTRLLVL.

The chain employs TRBV4-1 and TRBJ2-2, with D possibly matching TRBD2 (5 bases). CDR1 is MGHRA, CDR2 YSYEKL, per germline. This CDR3 is built from 17 residues. V gave up 10 bases and J gave up 0 bases, with 21 bases separating them. As DNA, the CDR3 is TGCGCCAACAGTCAATATCGATCGGGGACGAACACCGGGGAGCTGTTTTTT. Translating it yields CANSQYRSGTNTGELFF.

The chain links TRBV29-1 to TRBJ2-7; D may be TRBD1 or TRBD2 (5 bases each). V shed 5 bases and J shed 9 bases, with 17 bases lying between them. Looked up from germline, CDR1 is SQVTM and CDR2 is ANQGSEA. The CDR3 totals 12 residues. CDR3 sequence reads: CSVRGEHGGQYF. The CDR3 nucleotides read TGCAGCGTTCGAGGGGAGCACGGCGGGCAGTACTTC.

This clonotype was counted ten times or more. This sequence joins TRBV20-1 and TRBJ1-6; D uncertain. From germline, CDR1 is DFQATT and CDR2 SNEGSKA (reference sequence). Trimming removed 5 bases at V and 11 bases at J, with 19 bases between. This CDR3 is built from 14 residues. CDR3 region: CSALSPEIWPPLHF. The CDR3 DNA sequence: TGCAGTGCTCTGAGTCCGGAAATTTGGCCACCCCTCCACTTT.

This chain links TRBV5-1 with TRBJ2-3, with TRBD2 matching 9 bases. With 4 bases clipped from V and 2 bases from J, the junction kept 11 bases outside the gene matches. Germline assignment: CDR1 SGHRS and CDR2 YFSETQ. The CDR3 is made up of 17 amino acids. CDR3 protein: CASSTSTSGTNTDTQYF. As DNA, the CDR3 is TGCGCCAGCAGCACCTCGACTAGCGGAACTAACACAGATACGCAGTATTTT.

This chain uses TRBV20-1 with TRBJ2-5, with a possible D match to TRBD1 (5 bases). The CDR3 covers 14 residues. Germline assignment: CDR1 DFQATT and CDR2 SNEGSKA (reference sequence). Between the trimmed V and J ends, which lost 1 base and 0 bases, there was a span of 9 bases. CDR3 nucleotide sequence: TGCAGTGCTAGAGTAGGACAACACCAAGAGACCCAGTACTTC. As protein: CSARVGQHQETQYF.

As concerns this clonotype: This may stem from a read error, because a much larger clone lies one nucleotide away. Since the CDR3 does not end with the conserved phenylalanine or tryptophan, this likely comes from a read error. The rearrangement uses TRBV12-3 or TRBV12-4 and TRBJ1-2; D not resolved. Trimming cost V 6 bases and J 5 bases, with 10 bases left between them. The CDR3 covers 12 residues. The chain's CDR3 is CASSKPEYGYTL. The CDR3 DNA reads TGTGCCAGCAGCAAACCCGAATATGGCTACACCTTG.

This clonotype came up once. Here the CDR3 omits its conserved ending phenylalanine or tryptophan, so a read error is the likely source. V is TRBV20-1 and J is TRBJ2-5, with 9 bases matching TRBD1. CDR3 length: 15 residues. V shed 3 bases, J shed 2 bases, and the junction held 7 bases outside the gene matches. CDR1 and CDR2 from the germline V gene are DFQATT and SNEGSKA (reference sequence). The CDR3 loop is CSASSSDRGQETQYL. In DNA form, the CDR3 reads TGCAGTGCTAGTTCTTCGGACAGGGGTCAAGAGACCCAGTACCTC.

To note about this clonotype: Germline and junction disagree at one end, which may indicate a read error. The DNA for the CDR3 is TGTGCCAGCACTTACAAAAGGGGCAACGGCTACACCTTC. Translation gives CASTYKRGNGYTF. The chain is built from TRBV6-5 and TRBJ1-2; tentatively, D is TRBD1 (5 bases). CDR1 MNHEY and CDR2 SVGAGI come from the germline V gene. The CDR3 runs 13 residues.

This clonotype was observed at least ten times. The chain couples TRBV6-5 to TRBJ2-3, with 7 bases identical to TRBD2. CDR1 and CDR2 from the germline V gene are MNHEY and SVGAGI. The CDR3 spans 15 residues. The junction had 8 bases not matched to a gene; V was cut back by 4 bases and J by 4 bases. The CDR3 loop is CASSFRTSRPDTQYF. The CDR3 DNA reads as TGTGCCAGCAGTTTCAGGACTAGTCGGCCAGATACGCAGTATTTT.

With respect to this clonotype: Being one base from a much bigger clone, this may be a read error. The chain recombines TRBV12-3 or TRBV12-4 with TRBJ1-2; D gene uncertain. The CDR3 is made up of 12 amino acids. CDR3 in amino acids: CVSSLAGYGYTF. The CDR3 DNA reads as TGTGTCAGCAGTTTAGCAGGCTATGGCTACACCTTC.

A note on this clonotype: One end of the junction is discordant with germline, which a read error may explain. CDR3 in amino acids: CASSLGTFELLERYF. The CDR3 DNA is TGTGCCAGCAGCTTAGGAACTTTCGAGTTGCTCGAGCGGTACTTC. The chain couples TRBV11-2 to TRBJ2-7; no definite D call. Germline V gene lookup returns CDR1 SGHAT and CDR2 FQNNGV. This CDR3 comprises 15 residues.

Concerning this clonotype itself: One end of the junction does not line up with germline, which may come from a read error. This rearrangement joins TRBV6-5 to TRBJ2-7; D perhaps matches TRBD1 (5 bases). CDR3 length equals 15 residues. Germline V gives CDR1 MNHEY, CDR2 SVGAGI. CDR3 region: CASSDQWQGSDEQYF. CDR3 coding DNA: TGTGCCAGCAGTGACCAATGGCAGGGCTCCGACGAGCAGTACTTC.

V is TRBV6-1 and J is TRBJ2-2; 8 positions agree with TRBD1. Germline trimming cut 10 bases from V and 6 bases from J; bases unmatched to any gene: 13. Germline-derived CDR1 and CDR2 are MNHNS and SASEGT. The CDR3 totals 15 residues. CDR3 coding DNA: TGTGCCAACAGGCCCAGGGGGCTGGGCCCCGGGGAGCTGTTTTTT. It translates to CANRPRGLGPGELFF.

This clonotype has ten or more counts. The J gene is TRBJ2-5, the V gene TRBV11-2, with D tentatively TRBD2 (5 bases). The V and J ends lost 0 bases and 1 base respectively, with 9 bases between them. The CDR3 runs 15 residues. The germline V gene encodes CDR1 SGHAT and CDR2 FQNNGV. This CDR3 is CASSLERGSQETQYF. CDR3 coding DNA: TGTGCCAGCAGCTTAGAGAGAGGGTCCCAAGAGACCCAGTACTTC.

A word on this clonotype: At one end the junction does not follow the germline gene, possibly because of a read error. The CDR3 coding sequence is TGTGCCAACAGTTTAACAGGGGGCGGAGACCCCGGGGAGCTGTTTTTT. It is translated as CANSLTGGGDPGELFF. The rearrangement joins TRBV28 to TRBJ2-2; 9 nucleotides line up with TRBD1. Germline V CDR1 and CDR2: MDHEN, SYDVKM. The CDR3 covers 16 residues.

Ten or more counts support this clonotype. This chain uses TRBV11-2 with TRBJ2-7; D tentatively fits TRBD1 or TRBD2 (5 bases each). With 2 bases removed from V and 3 bases from J, the gap between germline ends came to 14 bases. CDR3 size: 15 residues. Germline V gene lookup returns CDR1 SGHAT and CDR2 FQNNGV. CDR3 in DNA: TGTGCCAGCAGCTTATTCCCAGGGACGTTCTACGAGCAGTACTTC. This gives the protein CASSLFPGTFYEQYF. The full variable domain, rest sourced from reference TRBV11-2 and TRBJ2-7, is EAGVAQSPRYKIIEKRQSVAFWCNPISGHATLYWYQQILGQGPKLLIQFQNNGVVDDSQLPKDRFSAERLKGVDSTLKIQPAKLEDSAVYLCASSLFPGTFYEQYFGPGTRLTVT.

This clonotype occurred many times. V gene TRBV12-3 or TRBV12-4 combines with J gene TRBJ2-2, with a weak D call TRBD1 (6 bases). Trimming pared 6 bases from V and 7 bases from J, leaving 9 bases between. The CDR3 totals 12 residues. DNA of the CDR3: TGTGCCAGCAGACAGGGCGACGGGGAGCTGTTTTTT. Its protein product is CASRQGDGELFF.